This T cell receptor (beta chain) was observed in a study of PD-1 blockade in classical Hodgkin lymphoma. Method: immunoSEQ multiplex PCR; TCRdb's copy keeps in-frame clones and lacks some. The sample has about 12,000 clones, 88% seen once; the top ten hold around 0.92%. Time point: cycle 4 day 1 (C4D1), after 6 weeks of nivolumab. Patients all relapsed after autologous stem cell transplantation, and there was variation in brentuximab vedotin exposure. Researchers used magnetic negative selection to pull out pure CD4+ T cells from thawed PBMCs. Germline V CDR1 and CDR2: LGHNT, FRNRAP. Trimming stripped 5 bases from V and 8 bases from J, with 12 bases between. This CDR3 contains 13 residues. On this clone itself: The antigen is unknown.

Whole-study findings and limits: Initiation of nivolumab under 1 year after ASCT led to exclusion of patients. By cycle point C4D1, TCR diversity had risen significantly in CD4+ cells (but not CD8+ cells). Newly diagnosed patients reportedly trailed healthy donors in baseline TCR diversity. The study found complete responders had baseline diversity similar to newly diagnosed patients.

The material was CD4+ T cells from blood, obtained before the fourth cycle of nivolumab. The chain has TRBV12-5 and TRBJ1-4; D may be TRBD1 (5 bases). The clonotype originates from a human donor with classical Hodgkin lymphoma. CDR3 amino acids: CASGEGPREKLFF. In DNA form, the CDR3 reads TGTGCTAGTGGTGAGGGACCCCGAGAAAAACTGTTTTTT.